Each of the 4 T cell receptor beta chains below was sequenced from the same sample in a study of CD8 T cells in ankylosing spondylitis. Study-level findings and limits: There was a TCR beta motif, made of eight highly homologous variants, that appeared characteristic of ankylosing spondylitis blood.

These TCRs are of unknown antigen specificity. MiXCR, applied by TCRdb to the 5' RACE reads, yields one record per CDR3 protein. This table holds roughly 350,000 distinct CDR3 sequences, 8% found once. The sample was blood, either unsorted or a sorted T cell fraction (not recorded which). The receptors originated from a male donor with ankylosing spondylitis.

Ten or more counts support this clonotype. The gene calls are TRBV5-6 and TRBJ1-5; possibly TRBD1 for D (5 bases). Germline CDR1 is SGHDT and CDR2 is YYEEEE. Trimming pared 1 base from V and 5 bases from J, leaving 19 bases between. The CDR3 has 17 residues. CDR3 in DNA: TGTGCCAGCAGCTTGTCCCGGGGCAGGGTAGAGCATCAGCCCCAGCATTTT. This sequence encodes CASSLSRGRVEHQPQHF.

This chain connects TRBV5-1 to TRBJ1-1; D is unresolved. Germline V gene lookup returns CDR1 SGHRS and CDR2 YFSETQ. The CDR3 is 15 residues long. The V end lost 4 bases, the J end lost 0 bases, and 13 bases lay between the germline ends. This CDR3 reads CASSLNSNMNTEAFF. DNA for the CDR3: TGCGCCAGCAGCCTAAACAGCAACATGAACACTGAAGCTTTCTTT.

This clonotype was detected a few times. The chain couples TRBV5-1 to TRBJ1-4; no clear D gene. With 0 bases removed from V and 8 bases from J, the gap between germline ends came to 11 bases. Germline V gene sequence: CDR1 SGHRS, CDR2 YFSETQ. The CDR3 has 14 amino acids. The CDR3 nucleotides are TGCGCCAGCAGCTTGGAATCCATGGGGGAAAAACTGTTTTTT. It encodes CASSLESMGEKLFF.

This clonotype was counted between two and nine times. The chain recombines TRBV19 with TRBJ2-1; 7 bases agree with TRBD1. The CDR3 is 15 amino acids. J was trimmed by 1 base and V by 2 bases; bases with no gene match: 2. CDR1 is LNHDA, CDR2 SQIVND, per germline (reference sequence). The CDR3 region has the DNA TGTGCCAGTAGTATAACAGGGGAATCCTACAATGAGCAGTTCTTC. Its protein product is CASSITGESYNEQFF.